The 26 T cell receptor beta chains reported below all come from one sample, sequenced in a study of human T cells and chemical hapten exposure. Time point reported: patch test 2, 6 weeks after DPC sensitization. Treatment specified: therapeutic diphenylcyclopropenone sensitization with weekly scalp DPC. TCRdb re-derived calls from the RACE reads in MiXCR, one entry per CDR3 protein. This table holds some 54,000 distinct CDR3 sequences, about 10% found once. Sequences were derived from whole blood, sampled in connection with sensitization to the hapten diphenylcyclopropenone (DPC). Receptor source: a woman aged 45-65 years with alopecia areata. Some clones in this sample may be carry-over from other donors' samples.

The chain is built from TRBV5-4 and TRBJ1-6, with 7 positions matching TRBD1. V gave up 6 bases and J gave up 10 bases; unmatched junction bases: 10. This CDR3 has 14 residues. Germline V gene sequence: CDR1 SGHNT, CDR2 YYREEE (reference sequence). For the CDR3, the DNA is TGTGCCAGCAAGATACAGGGGAGGAGGTCACCCCTCCACTTT. Translation gives CASKIQGRRSPLHF.

V gene TRBV10-3 combines with J gene TRBJ2-7; 7 positions agree with TRBD1. J gave up 3 bases and V 10 bases, and 9 bases lay outside the gene matches. This CDR3 has 13 amino acids. CDR1 ENHRY and CDR2 SYGVKD come from the germline V gene. Here the CDR3 DNA reads TGTGCCACTCGACAGGGAATGGGCTACGAGCAGTACTTC. It translates to CATRQGMGYEQYF.

This clonotype was observed at least ten times. V usage is TRBV20-1 and J usage is TRBJ1-1; D is unclear. The ends were cut back, 6 bases at V and 2 bases at J, with 10 bases in the middle. CDR3 size: 12 residues. The germline V gene has CDR1 DFQATT and CDR2 SNEGSKA (reference sequence). The CDR3 nucleotides are TGCAGTGCAAACTCCATAAACACTGAAGCTTTCTTT. The encoded protein is CSANSINTEAFF.

This clonotype was found many times. V usage is TRBV4-3 and J usage is TRBJ1-3, with TRBD1 as a possible D gene (5 bases). CDR3 length equals 15 residues. Looked up from germline, CDR1 is LGHNA and CDR2 is YSLEER. Trimming pared 1 base from V and 4 bases from J, leaving 11 bases between. CDR3 bases: TGCGCCAGCAGCCAAGTGGGGACGTCGGGAAACACCATATATTTT. Protein sequence: CASSQVGTSGNTIYF.

This clonotype has just a few counts. The chain recombines TRBV12-3 or TRBV12-4 with TRBJ2-3, with 10 nucleotides matching TRBD2. The CDR3 is 17 residues long. V shed 0 bases and J 4 bases; nucleotides not matched to a gene: 7. In DNA, the CDR3 is TGTGCCAGCAGTTTAGCACTAGCGGGAAATGGTCCAGATACGCAGTATTTT. Its protein is CASSLALAGNGPDTQYF.

This chain links TRBV4-1 with TRBJ2-2; tentative D call: TRBD2 (6 bases). In germline, CDR1 is MGHRA, CDR2 YSYEKL. V lost 0 bases and J lost 7, with 21 bases in between. This CDR3 is 18 amino acids long. CDR3 bases: TGCGCCAGCAGCCAAGATCTTCTAGTGAGGAAGGAGGGCGGGGAGCTGTTTTTT. Amino acid sequence: CASSQDLLVRKEGGELFF.

This rearrangement joins TRBV5-1 to TRBJ2-5, with 7 nucleotides matching TRBD1. The CDR3 has 16 residues. CDR1 is SGHRS and CDR2 is YFSETQ in the germline V gene. The V gene end was trimmed by 0 bases and the J gene end by 7 bases; junction bases not matched to a gene: 12. The CDR3 protein is CASSLGRQGLFVTQYF. CDR3 sequence (DNA): TGCGCCAGCAGCTTGGGGCGACAGGGTCTTTTTGTGACCCAGTACTTC.

This clonotype was detected ten times or more. V is TRBV18 and J is TRBJ2-3, with D hard to call. Germline assignment: CDR1 KGHSH and CDR2 LQKENI. The length of the CDR3 is 13 residues. The ends were cut back, 0 bases at V and 2 bases at J, with 3 bases in the middle. The CDR3 DNA follows: TGTGCCAGCTCACCACCCGCCACAGATACGCAGTATTTT. This codes for CASSPPATDTQYF.

This clonotype was observed at least ten times. The rearrangement links TRBV20-1 to TRBJ2-6, with no clear D. Germline CDR1 DFQATT, CDR2 SNEGSKA (reference sequence). V was cut by 3 bases and J by 2 bases, with 8 bases left in between. The CDR3 is made up of 14 amino acids. The CDR3 region is CSASWQAGANVLTF. CDR3 DNA: TGCAGTGCTAGTTGGCAAGCTGGGGCCAACGTCCTGACTTTC.

This clonotype was observed many times. For the CDR3, the DNA is TGTGCCAGCAGCTTGGAGGGGCCGGGAGAAAAACTGTTTTTT. It is translated as CASSLEGPGEKLFF. This chain connects TRBV5-6 to TRBJ1-4, with D possibly being TRBD1 (5 bases). Germline assignment: CDR1 SGHDT and CDR2 YYEEEE. The length of the CDR3 is 14 residues. With 0 bases removed from V and 8 bases from J, the gap between germline ends came to 11 bases.

This chain joins TRBV20-1 and TRBJ2-7; the match to TRBD1 covers 7 bases. The germline CDR1 and CDR2 sequences are DFQATT and SNEGSKA (reference sequence). Trimming took 4 bases from V and 3 from J; bases not matched to a gene: 15. The CDR3 is made up of 16 amino acids. The CDR3 nucleotides read TGCAGTGCTACGAGGGCCGACAGGGCCTTTAACTACGAGCAGTACTTC. Amino acids: CSATRADRAFNYEQYF.

This clonotype was seen many times. The CDR3 loop reads CSAGKVGTVFANTIYF. CDR3 DNA: TGCAGTGCTGGGAAGGTCGGGACAGTTTTCGCAAACACCATATATTTT. The V call is TRBV20-1, the J call TRBJ1-3; 7 nucleotides line up with TRBD1. In germline, CDR1 is DFQATT, CDR2 SNEGSKA (reference sequence). V lost 5 bases to trimming and J lost 6 bases; unmatched junction nucleotides: 16. The CDR3 has 16 residues.

This clonotype came up many times. V and J are TRBV28 and TRBJ1-2; no clear D. This CDR3 is 12 amino acids long. V lost 7 bases and J lost 3, with 9 bases in between. CDR1 and CDR2 from the germline V gene are MDHEN and SYDVKM. The CDR3 sequence is CASKEAYYGYTF. The CDR3 nucleotides read TGTGCCAGCAAAGAGGCTTACTATGGCTACACCTTC.

This clonotype showed up many times. The V gene is TRBV2, the J gene TRBJ1-4, with D uncertain. Germline values: CDR1 SNHLY, CDR2 FYNNEI. The V end was cut by 4 bases, the J end by 6 bases, with 6 bases between. The CDR3 is 12 residues long. This CDR3 reads CASSARDEKLFF. CDR3 DNA sequence: TGTGCCAGCAGTGCGAGGGATGAAAAACTGTTTTTT.

The table lists this clonotype with a few counts. This chain uses TRBV7-2 with TRBJ2-4; no firm D call. Trimming removed 1 base at V and 0 bases at J, with 4 bases between. There are 14 residues in the CDR3. Germline V gene lookup returns CDR1 SGHTA and CDR2 FQGNSA. CDR3 in amino acids: CASSLGVAKNIQYF. CDR3 DNA sequence: TGTGCCAGCAGCTTAGGAGTAGCCAAAAACATTCAGTACTTC.

This clonotype was found many times. The chain recombines TRBV7-6 with TRBJ1-1; 7 bases agree with TRBD1. This CDR3 comprises 17 residues. The germline CDR1 and CDR2 sequences are SGHVS and FNYEAQ. V lost 5 bases and J lost 1; bases outside the gene matches: 13. The CDR3 protein is CASSLHRQGRRNTEAFF. The CDR3 DNA sequence: TGTGCCAGCAGCCTACATAGACAGGGTCGGAGGAACACTGAAGCTTTCTTT.

Turning to this clonotype: One junction end does not reproduce the germline sequence, and a read error may be involved. This chain uses TRBV28 with TRBJ1-5, with D maybe TRBD1 (6 bases). The CDR3 runs to 16 residues. Germline loops: CDR1 MDHEN, CDR2 SYDVKM. The CDR3 DNA follows: TGTGCCAGCAGTCTATGGGCCCGCAGAGGGGGAGAGCCCCAGCATTTT. This encodes CASSLWARRGGEPQHF.

This clonotype was detected ten times or more. The J gene is TRBJ1-3, the V gene TRBV12-3 or TRBV12-4; D possibly corresponds to TRBD1 (5 bases). Trimming stripped 3 bases from V and 4 bases from J, with 10 bases between. The length of the CDR3 is 14 residues. The CDR3 loop is CASSFGGAGNTIYF. The CDR3 nucleotides are TGTGCCAGCAGTTTTGGTGGGGCAGGAAACACCATATATTTT.

The sample holds many counts of this clonotype. This chain uses TRBV5-1 with TRBJ1-1, with no clear D. In germline, CDR1 is SGHRS, CDR2 YFSETQ. V lost 0 bases to trimming and J lost 1 base, with 7 bases between them. This CDR3 is built from 14 residues. As DNA, the CDR3 is TGCGCCAGCAGCTTGGTTACAACGAACACTGAAGCTTTCTTT. The encoded protein is CASSLVTTNTEAFF.

This clonotype was seen more than once but under ten times. This rearrangement joins TRBV7-9 to TRBJ1-2; D uncertain. The CDR3 length is 14 residues. Germline V CDR1 and CDR2: SEHNR, FQNEAQ (reference sequence). Trimming removed 5 bases at V and 6 bases at J, with 16 bases between. CDR3 amino acids: CASSLFGVANGYTF. The CDR3 DNA sequence: TGTGCCAGCAGCCTTTTCGGGGTAGCGAATGGCTACACCTTC.

V gene TRBV28 combines with J gene TRBJ2-1; 12 nucleotides match TRBD2. Germline V CDR1 and CDR2: MDHEN, SYDVKM. The CDR3 is 15 residues long. With 5 bases clipped from V and 8 bases from J, the junction kept 7 bases outside the gene matches. CDR3 protein: CASSLAGGPLDEQFF. CDR3 bases: TGTGCCAGCAGTCTAGCGGGAGGGCCCCTGGATGAGCAGTTCTTC.

This clonotype was seen at least ten times. This chain uses TRBV11-2 with TRBJ2-3; 7 bases match TRBD1. This CDR3 contains 15 residues. Germline V gene sequence: CDR1 SGHAT, CDR2 FQNNGV. V lost 6 bases, J lost 0 bases, and 6 bases stayed unmatched. In DNA form, the CDR3 reads TGTGCCAGCAGATTCCGACAGGGTAGCACAGATACGCAGTATTTT. Translating gives CASRFRQGSTDTQYF.

The V gene is TRBV7-9, the J gene TRBJ2-7; D might be TRBD1 (6 bases). The germline V and J ends were trimmed by 5 bases and 3 bases, with 8 bases remaining between them. This CDR3 has 12 amino acids. CDR1 SEHNR and CDR2 FQNEAQ come from the germline V gene (reference sequence). The CDR3 DNA is TGTGCCAGCAGCAAACAGGGCTACGAGCAGTACTTC. It codes for CASSKQGYEQYF.

This clonotype was counted only a few times. This chain connects TRBV27 to TRBJ2-4; TRBD1 might be the D (6 bases). CDR3 length equals 14 residues. CDR1 and CDR2 (germline): MNHEY, SMNVEV (reference sequence). V dropped 4 bases and J dropped 4 bases, with 11 bases sitting between them. CDR3 DNA: TGTGCCAGCAGTTCCAACAGGGATAAAAACATTCAGTACTTC. Its translation: CASSSNRDKNIQYF.

This clonotype appeared a few times. The chain links TRBV6-5 to TRBJ1-5, with D hard to call. This CDR3 region has 12 residues. Germline CDR1 and CDR2: MNHEY and SVGAGI. Between the trimmed V and J ends, which lost 4 bases and 5 bases, there was a span of 6 bases. CDR3: CASSSTDQPQHF. The CDR3, as DNA: TGTGCCAGCAGTTCAACAGATCAGCCCCAGCATTTT.

The genes are TRBV10-1 and TRBJ2-7; D remains ambiguous. Germline CDR1 reads WNHNN; CDR2 reads SYGVQD (reference sequence). Trimming took 6 bases from V and 6 from J, leaving 18 bases between them. This CDR3 region has 14 residues. The CDR3 DNA sequence: TGCGCCAGCAGCCTTACACGTCCGGAGATCGAGCAGTACTTC. It codes for CASSLTRPEIEQYF.